The 26 T cell receptor beta chains listed next were all sequenced from one sample in a study of spatial heterogeneity in lung cancer. Overall study results and limits: It was found that expanded intratumoral alpha and beta TCR counts tracked tumor mutation counts.

Time point meaning: sample taken at primary tumor resection. TCRdb ran MiXCR on the 5' RACE reads and lists one entry per CDR3 protein. The table shows roughly 7,000 distinct CDR3 sequences, with more than 13% occurring only once. Their antigen targets remain unknown. This sample comprised lung tumor tissue, obtained at surgery. The receptors derive from a female donor with early-stage non-small cell lung cancer.

In its sample, this clonotype ranks as medium-sized. The V and J genes are TRBV11-2 and TRBJ2-1; 8 bases fit TRBD2. Germline CDR1 reads SGHAT; CDR2 reads FQNNGV. V was clipped by 3 bases and J by 5 bases; unmatched bases: 6. This CDR3 is 15 amino acids long. The CDR3 is CASSFRGGRDNEQFF. The CDR3 DNA sequence: TGTGCCAGCAGCTTTCGGGGGGGCCGGGACAATGAGCAGTTCTTC.

This clonotype was found many times. This chain connects TRBV29-1 to TRBJ2-1; D is unclear. This CDR3 comprises 14 residues. Trimming took 4 bases from V and 6 from J, leaving 16 bases between them. Per the germline V gene, CDR1 is SQVTM and CDR2 is ANQGSEA. The CDR3 nucleotides are TGCAGCGTTGCTGGGCGATATACAAGCAATGAGCAGTTCTTC. Encoded protein: CSVAGRYTSNEQFF.

In this sample, this clonotype is medium-sized. The chain employs TRBV6-2 or TRBV6-3 and TRBJ2-3; D unresolved. Germline-derived CDR1 and CDR2 are MNHEY and SVGEGT. Trimming stripped 8 bases from V and 5 bases from J, with 2 bases between. This CDR3 has 9 residues. CDR3 nucleotides: TGTGCCAGCGGAGATACGCAGTATTTT. Translation: CASGDTQYF.

This clonotype is labeled medium-sized (0.01 to 0.1%). This sequence joins TRBV21-1 and TRBJ2-1; the DNA was not compared with TRBD2, the D call given in the table. TRBV21-1 is described as a pseudogene. The CDR3 contains 18 residues. The CDR3 here is CASSKTPETSGGVGEQFF. The CDR3 DNA is TGTGCCAGCAGCAAAACCCCCGAGACTAGCGGGGGGGTCGGTGAGCAGTTCTTC.

This clonotype is classed as medium-sized. The J gene is TRBJ2-5, the V gene TRBV27; either TRBD1 or TRBD2 may supply D (5 bases each). V gave up 8 bases and J gave up 0 bases, with 10 bases separating them. The CDR3 runs to 13 residues. Germline V gene sequence: CDR1 MNHEY, CDR2 SMNVEV (reference sequence). The CDR3 reads CASAGTYQETQYF. The CDR3 coding sequence is TGTGCCAGCGCCGGGACGTACCAAGAGACCCAGTACTTC.

This clonotype was counted ten times or more. The chain recombines TRBV11-2 with TRBJ1-6; weak D call: TRBD1 (5 bases). Germline CDR1 and CDR2: SGHAT and FQNNGV. There are 16 residues in the CDR3. V was cut by 2 bases and J by 5 bases, with 13 bases left in between. CDR3 sequence: CASSLRGLTHNSPLHF. CDR3 DNA sequence: TGTGCCAGCAGCTTAAGGGGCCTTACTCATAATTCACCCCTCCACTTT.

There are many counts of this clonotype. The chain couples TRBV3-1 to TRBJ2-2; TRBD1 matches at 7 bases. Germline CDR1 reads LGHDT; CDR2 reads YNNKEL (reference sequence). This CDR3 is built from 13 residues. V gave up 6 bases and J gave up 6 bases; unmatched junction bases: 4. CDR3 bases: TGTGCCAGCAGTCGGACAGGATCCGGGGAGCTGTTTTTT. Protein: CASSRTGSGELFF.

In this sample, this clonotype is medium-sized. The chain uses TRBV29-1 and TRBJ1-1; no definite D call. In germline, CDR1 is SQVTM, CDR2 ANQGSEA. The CDR3 length is 13 residues. Trimming pared 4 bases from V and 4 bases from J, leaving 13 bases between. CDR3: CSVVRGWSTEAFF. The CDR3 DNA reads as TGCAGCGTTGTGAGAGGGTGGTCCACTGAAGCTTTCTTT.

This clonotype was counted many times. This sequence joins TRBV3-1 and TRBJ2-1; TRBD2 aligns across 15 bases. The J segment lost 14 bases and the V segment lost 0 bases, leaving 8 bases of the junction unmatched. The CDR3 is made up of 16 amino acids. Germline CDR1 and CDR2: LGHDT and YNNKEL (reference sequence). The CDR3 is CASSQDPGLAGGLEFF. CDR3 DNA sequence: TGTGCCAGCAGCCAAGATCCGGGACTAGCGGGGGGTTTAGAGTTCTTC.

This clonotype was counted at least ten times. J is TRBJ2-1 and V is TRBV9; D is possibly TRBD2 (5 bases). Germline values: CDR1 SGDLS, CDR2 YYNGEE. V lost 4 bases and J 5 bases, leaving 13 bases between the germline ends. This CDR3 is built from 14 residues. CDR3 DNA sequence: TGTGCCAGCAGCCCCAGGTGGGAGAACAATGAGCAGTTCTTC. Its protein is CASSPRWENNEQFF.

This clonotype is labeled as medium-sized (0.01 to 0.1%). The chain recombines TRBV29-1 with TRBJ1-5; 7 bases match TRBD1. The V gene's germline CDR1 is SQVTM and CDR2 ANQGSEA. The CDR3 consists of 13 residues. Losses at the gene ends were 6 bases for V and 5 bases for J; bases not matched to a gene: 7. Here the CDR3 reads CSVRDRADQPQHF. DNA for the CDR3: TGCAGCGTGAGAGACAGGGCCGATCAGCCCCAGCATTTT.

By share, this clonotype ranks as medium-sized. The chain uses TRBV30 and TRBJ1-2, with D uncertain. The V and J ends lost 5 bases and 3 bases respectively, with 7 bases between them. The CDR3 runs to 11 residues. Germline-derived CDR1 and CDR2 are GTSNPN and SVGIG (reference sequence). The DNA for the CDR3 is TGTGCCTGGTCCCGGGACTATGGCTACACCTTC. Protein sequence: CAWSRDYGYTF.

This clonotype is a singleton in its sample. The genes are TRBV29-1 and TRBJ2-1; TRBD2 is a possible D gene (5 bases). Trimming removed 3 bases from V and 6 bases from J, with 18 bases in between. Per the germline V gene, CDR1 is SQVTM and CDR2 is ANQGSEA. This CDR3 is built from 15 residues. The DNA of the CDR3 is TGCAGCGTTGAGCCACCTAGCTTCTTTAGCAATGAGCAGTTCTTC. Translation gives CSVEPPSFFSNEQFF.

This clonotype was counted many times. The chain recombines TRBV7-6 with TRBJ1-3, with D perhaps matching TRBD1 (6 bases). V was pared by 1 base and J by 2 bases, with 15 bases between. CDR1 and CDR2 from the germline V gene are SGHVS and FNYEAQ. The CDR3 length is 17 residues. The CDR3: CASSLEPGTPTGNTIYF. For the CDR3, the DNA is TGTGCCAGCAGCTTAGAACCCGGGACACCCACTGGAAACACCATATATTTT.

Judged by abundance, this clonotype is medium-sized. V is TRBV25-1 and J is TRBJ2-7; no definite D call. Per the germline V gene, CDR1 is MGHDK and CDR2 is SYGVNS. Trimming removed 4 bases from V and 2 bases from J, with 6 bases in between. The CDR3 sequence is 12 residues long. In DNA, the CDR3 is TGTGCCAGCAGTGGAGAAACCTACGAGCAGTACTTC. Its protein product is CASSGETYEQYF.

In this sample, this clonotype is medium-sized (0.01 to 0.1%). V usage is TRBV20-1 and J usage is TRBJ2-5; no definite D call. CDR3 size: 12 residues. CDR1 and CDR2 from the germline V gene are DFQATT and SNEGSKA (reference sequence). V was trimmed by 3 bases and J by 5 bases, leaving 10 bases between them. The CDR3 here is CSASSLTETQYF. CDR3 nucleotide sequence: TGCAGTGCTAGTTCCCTTACGGAGACCCAGTACTTC.

There are many counts of this clonotype. The rearrangement joins TRBV30 to TRBJ2-1, with D unresolved. This CDR3 is built from 13 residues. V was cut by 0 bases and J by 7 bases, with 10 bases left in between. Germline CDR1 and CDR2: GTSNPN and SVGIG (reference sequence). This CDR3 is CAWSVDAENEQFF. In DNA, the CDR3 is TGTGCCTGGAGTGTGGACGCCGAGAATGAGCAGTTCTTC.

This clonotype has at least ten counts. The chain combines TRBV7-9 with TRBJ1-2, with TRBD1 as a possible D gene (5 bases). With 1 base removed from V and 6 bases from J, the gap between germline ends came to 9 bases. Germline V lookup: CDR1 SEHNR, CDR2 FQNEAQ (reference sequence). The CDR3 totals 13 residues. The CDR3 nucleotides are TGTGCCAGCAGCTTAGGGGGACTTGATGGCTACACCTTC. Translating it yields CASSLGGLDGYTF.

This clonotype is medium-sized within its sample. V and J are TRBV7-9 and TRBJ2-6, with D maybe TRBD2 (7 bases). Germline V lookup: CDR1 SEHNR, CDR2 FQNEAQ (reference sequence). This CDR3 region has 18 residues. Trimming left V 1 base short and J 1 base short, with 14 bases between. This CDR3 reads CASSLVRGAHSGANVLTF. DNA for the CDR3: TGTGCCAGCAGCTTAGTTCGGGGGGCGCATTCTGGGGCCAACGTCCTGACTTTC.

This clonotype was detected many times. The chain uses TRBV20-1 and TRBJ1-2, with 7 bases lining up with TRBD1. CDR1 is DFQATT, CDR2 SNEGSKA, per germline (reference sequence). CDR3 length: 13 residues. The V gene end was trimmed by 6 bases and the J gene end by 6 bases; junction bases not matched to a gene: 10. The CDR3 loop reads CSARSDRNHGYTF. In DNA, the CDR3 is TGCAGTGCCAGATCGGACAGGAACCATGGCTACACCTTC.

At least ten counts were recorded for this clonotype. This CDR3 reads CASKRGREDEQYF. The CDR3 DNA sequence: TGTGCCAGCAAACGGGGGCGTGAGGACGAGCAGTACTTC. V usage is TRBV25-1 and J usage is TRBJ2-7; the D gene could be TRBD1 or TRBD2 (6 bases each). The V gene lost 7 bases and the J gene lost 5 bases, with 15 bases spanning the gap. The CDR3 extends over 13 amino acids. CDR1 and CDR2 from the germline V gene are MGHDK and SYGVNS.

This clonotype was seen repeatedly, ten times or more. This chain links TRBV5-8 with TRBJ2-3; D ambiguous. The CDR3 is 12 residues long. Germline V gene lookup returns CDR1 SGHTS and CDR2 YDEGEE. The V and J ends lost 0 bases and 10 bases respectively, with 9 bases between them. The CDR3 DNA sequence: TGTGCCAGCAGCTTGGTCATGGGTGCGCAGTATTTT. Translation: CASSLVMGAQYF.

This clonotype was seen repeatedly, ten times or more. The chain combines TRBV7-2 with TRBJ2-1; 9 bases align to TRBD2. Germline V gene sequence: CDR1 SGHTA, CDR2 FQGNSA. The CDR3 covers 14 residues. V lost 6 bases, J lost 9 bases, and 9 bases stayed unmatched. CDR3 DNA sequence: TGTGCCAGCAGAAATAGCGGGGGATCGGGTGAGCAGTTCTTC. Translating it yields CASRNSGGSGEQFF.

This clonotype is termed medium-sized. The J gene is TRBJ1-6, the V gene TRBV3-1; D may be TRBD1 (6 bases). V dropped 5 bases and J dropped 7 bases, with 15 bases sitting between them. In germline, CDR1 is LGHDT, CDR2 YNNKEL (reference sequence). The CDR3 totals 15 residues. The CDR3, as DNA: TGTGCCAGCAGCTCAGGGGTACAGGCCAATTCACCCCTCCACTTT. Protein: CASSSGVQANSPLHF.

This clonotype rates as medium-sized (0.01 to 0.1%). The chain combines TRBV11-2 with TRBJ2-1, with 7 bases fitting TRBD1. The length of the CDR3 is 12 residues. Unmatched junction bases numbered 2, after V lost 5 bases and J lost 7 bases. Germline V gene lookup returns CDR1 SGHAT and CDR2 FQNNGV. The CDR3 region has the DNA TGTGCCAGCAGCACACAGGGGAATGAGCAGTTCTTC. It specifies CASSTQGNEQFF.

This clonotype is termed large. The chain couples TRBV6-5 to TRBJ2-5; perhaps TRBD2 as D (6 bases). CDR3 length equals 13 residues. The V end was cut by 2 bases, the J end by 5 bases, with 9 bases between. Germline CDR1 MNHEY, CDR2 SVGAGI. CDR3: CASSYGSGETQYF. The CDR3 DNA follows: TGTGCCAGCAGTTACGGGAGCGGGGAGACCCAGTACTTC.